The sequence of this T cell receptor beta chain was determined in a study of response to subunit inactivated influenza vaccine. TCRdb recomputed calls from the RT-PCR reads with MiXCR, one row per CDR3 protein. The sample holds 800,000 to 1,000,000 distinct CDR3 sequences, 20% to 25% seen once. Study findings and constraints: The authors suggested that every seasonal influenza vaccination recruits few new T cells.

This CDR3 comprises 15 residues. V shed 10 bases and J shed 3 bases, with 20 bases lying between them. This clonotype has only a few counts. What it binds is not known. This TCR derives from a man aged 45-65 years who received an inactivated influenza vaccine. The material sequenced was PBMCs from blood, taken approximately 5 days after vaccination. The chain recombines TRBV12-3 or TRBV12-4 with TRBJ2-3; the D gene is possibly TRBD1 (6 bases). CDR3 residues: CATLQGGTRTDTQYF. CDR3 DNA: TGTGCCACCCTACAGGGTGGGACACGAACAGATACGCAGTATTTT.